Each of the 31 T cell receptor beta chains below was sequenced from the same sample in a study of T-cell memory formation after mild COVID-19. TCRdb used MiXCR to reprocess the 5' RACE reads, holding one entry per CDR3 protein. The sample lists roughly 450,000 distinct CDR3 sequences, roughly 18% occurring once. Sequences were obtained from PBMCs or a T cell subset sorted from them (not recorded which). These TCRs come from a man aged 18-30 years who had mild COVID-19 (a few samples of this study predate the infection). Cell type and time point are not known.

This clonotype was detected only a few times. This sequence joins TRBV4-3 and TRBJ2-5, with TRBD2 matching over 7 bases. J gave up 1 base and V 0 bases, and 14 bases lay outside the gene matches. The CDR3 loop spans 19 amino acids. Germline V gene lookup returns CDR1 LGHNA and CDR2 YSLEER. The CDR3: CASSQDWRGWGAFQETQYF. The CDR3 coding sequence is TGCGCCAGCAGCCAAGATTGGCGGGGGTGGGGTGCCTTCCAAGAGACCCAGTACTTC.

The J gene is TRBJ1-1, the V gene TRBV12-3 or TRBV12-4; unclear D gene. The CDR3 sequence is 17 residues long. The V end was cut by 2 bases, the J end by 3 bases, with 19 bases between. The CDR3 nucleotides are TGTGCCAGCAGTTTAATCGCCAGGACGCTCCCGGACACTGAAGCTTTCTTT. Translated, it gives CASSLIARTLPDTEAFF.

The rearrangement uses TRBV20-1 and TRBJ1-2; unclear D gene. CDR1 is DFQATT, CDR2 SNEGSKA, per germline (reference sequence). The CDR3 runs 13 residues. Trimming shortened V by 6 bases and J by 2 bases, and 13 bases separated the two germline ends. The CDR3 reads CSARTSGNYGYTF. In nucleotides, the CDR3 is TGCAGTGCGAGAACCAGTGGGAACTATGGCTACACCTTC.

This clonotype turned up a few times. J is TRBJ2-1 and V is TRBV12-3 or TRBV12-4, with 8 bases lining up with TRBD2. V lost 5 bases, J lost 0 bases, and 3 bases stayed unmatched. The CDR3 length is 15 residues. For the CDR3, the DNA is TGTGCCAGCAGTAAGCGGGGGAGCTCCTACAATGAGCAGTTCTTC. Amino acid sequence: CASSKRGSSYNEQFF.

V is TRBV7-2 and J is TRBJ2-3; D is perhaps TRBD2 (6 bases). The CDR3 runs to 13 residues. Between the trimmed V and J ends, which lost 5 bases and 7 bases, there was a span of 13 bases. CDR1 is SGHTA, CDR2 FQGNSA, per germline. The CDR3 sequence: CASSPGVLHTQYF. CDR3 DNA: TGTGCCAGCAGCCCGGGGGTTTTACATACGCAGTATTTT.

This chain links TRBV5-4 with TRBJ2-5; TRBD1 aligns across 10 bases. This CDR3 contains 18 residues. J gave up 4 bases and V 3 bases, and 15 bases lay outside the gene matches. The germline V gene has CDR1 SGHNT and CDR2 YYREEE (reference sequence). This chain's CDR3 is CASSSGDRGWRVGETQYF. As DNA, the CDR3 is TGTGCCAGCAGCTCCGGGGACAGGGGATGGAGGGTAGGAGAGACCCAGTACTTC.

There are a few counts of this clonotype. The J gene is TRBJ1-1, the V gene TRBV20-1, with TRBD1 matching over 9 bases. In germline, CDR1 is DFQATT, CDR2 SNEGSKA (reference sequence). The CDR3 covers 11 residues. With V trimmed by 6 bases and J by 7 bases, 3 bases remained unmatched. The CDR3 DNA is TGCAGTGCGGGGACAGGGATTGAAGCTTTCTTT. This gives the protein CSAGTGIEAFF.

This clonotype has a handful of counts. No conserved phenylalanine or tryptophan ends this CDR3, so it is likely a read error. The chain recombines TRBV15 with TRBJ1-1, with D unclear. CDR1 is LNHNV, CDR2 YYDKDF, per germline (reference sequence). This CDR3 is built from 15 residues. Trimming took 2 bases from V and 1 from J, leaving 11 bases between them. For the CDR3, the DNA is TGTGCCACCAGCAGACCCGGACTGCGGAACACTGAAGCTTTCCTT. It encodes CATSRPGLRNTEAFL.

This clonotype was seen more than once but under ten times. This rearrangement joins TRBV6-5 to TRBJ2-3; D not certain. The V and J ends lost 1 base and 4 bases respectively, with 9 bases between them. The germline CDR1 and CDR2 sequences are MNHEY and SVGAGI. CDR3 length: 14 amino acids. CDR3 nucleotides: TGTGCCAGCAGTTACTGGGCTAGTGCAGATACGCAGTATTTT. Encoded protein: CASSYWASADTQYF.

This chain joins TRBV24-1 and TRBJ2-1, with TRBD1 matching over 10 bases. V lost 5 bases and J lost 7; bases outside the gene matches: 10. From germline, CDR1 is KGHDR and CDR2 SFDVKD. The CDR3 runs 16 residues. Written as DNA, the CDR3 is TGTGCCACCAGTGGCTTAGGGACAGGGGAAAGTAATGAGCAGTTCTTC. Residues: CATSGLGTGESNEQFF.

The rearrangement uses TRBV11-2 and TRBJ2-2; weak D call: TRBD1 (6 bases). CDR3 length: 15 amino acids. CDR1 and CDR2 (germline): SGHAT, FQNNGV. V was cut by 5 bases and J by 6 bases, with 16 bases left in between. CDR3 sequence reads: CASSPNDRIPGELFF. In DNA form, the CDR3 reads TGTGCCAGCAGCCCTAATGACAGGATCCCCGGGGAGCTGTTTTTT.

This clonotype was observed a few times. J is TRBJ1-4 and V is TRBV18; 8 bases agree with TRBD1. The CDR3 runs to 15 residues. Per the germline V gene, CDR1 is KGHSH and CDR2 is LQKENI. Unmatched junction bases numbered 7, after V lost 2 bases and J lost 8 bases. DNA for the CDR3: TGTGCCAGCTCACCAAGCAGGGGGCAACACGAAAAACTGTTTTTT. It codes for CASSPSRGQHEKLFF.

This clonotype was counted a few times. The rearrangement links TRBV6-5 to TRBJ1-6; no definite D call. This CDR3 spans 12 amino acids. The ends were cut back, 6 bases at V and 7 bases at J, with 7 bases in the middle. Germline V gene lookup returns CDR1 MNHEY and CDR2 SVGAGI. CDR3 bases: TGTGCCAGCAGCCTACAGAATTCACCCCTCCACTTT. Encoded protein: CASSLQNSPLHF.

The CDR3 nucleotides are TGCGCCAGCAGCTTGGGGATTGCCGGGGACTATGGCTACACCTTC. Translation gives CASSLGIAGDYGYTF. The rearrangement links TRBV5-1 to TRBJ1-2; D is uncertain. Germline V gene lookup returns CDR1 SGHRS and CDR2 YFSETQ. The length of the CDR3 is 15 residues. V was pared by 0 bases and J by 3 bases, with 12 bases between.

V and J are TRBV6-2 or TRBV6-3 and TRBJ2-3; TRBD2 aligns across 8 bases. V was clipped by 5 bases and J by 6 bases; unmatched bases: 19. This CDR3 spans 18 amino acids. Germline V CDR1 and CDR2: MNHEY, SVGEGT. This chain's CDR3 is CASSPHPGIAGLGDTQYF. CDR3 DNA sequence: TGTGCCAGCAGTCCCCACCCTGGAATAGCGGGGCTAGGTGATACGCAGTATTTT.

The table lists this clonotype with a few counts. The chain has TRBV29-1 and TRBJ1-5; TRBD1 matches at 8 bases. The CDR3 extends over 13 amino acids. Unmatched junction bases numbered 4, after V lost 4 bases and J lost 5 bases. Germline V CDR1 and CDR2: SQVTM, ANQGSEA. DNA for the CDR3: TGCAGCGTTGCGGGGACAGGCGATCAGCCCCAGCATTTT. It encodes CSVAGTGDQPQHF. Filled out from reference TRBV29-1 and TRBJ1-5, the complete variable domain reads SAVISQKPSRDICQRGTSLTIQCQVDSQVTMMFWYRQQPGQSLTLIATANQGSEATYESGFVIDKFPISRPNLTFSTLTVSNMSPEDSSIYLCSVAGTGDQPQHFGDGTRLSIL.

The CDR3 sequence: CSVFRRLTGTQYF. CDR3 in DNA: TGCAGCGTTTTTCGAAGGTTGACAGGGACGCAGTATTTT. V usage is TRBV29-1 and J usage is TRBJ2-3; 7 bases fit TRBD1. This CDR3 has 13 residues. V gave up 5 bases and J gave up 9 bases; unmatched junction bases: 11. The germline V gene encodes CDR1 SQVTM and CDR2 ANQGSEA.

This clonotype was recorded a few times. This chain links TRBV6-5 with TRBJ2-2; D gene ambiguous. Germline-derived CDR1 and CDR2 are MNHEY and SVGAGI. This CDR3 comprises 14 residues. Trimming removed 5 bases from V and 8 bases from J, with 15 bases in between. The CDR3 region has the DNA TGTGCCAGCAGTAGAACCGGGCTCCGGGGGGAGCTGTTTTTT. It encodes CASSRTGLRGELFF.

This clonotype was counted only a few times. J is TRBJ2-3 and V is TRBV7-9; D may match TRBD1 or TRBD2 (5 bases each). V was trimmed by 4 bases and J by 2 bases, leaving 16 bases between them. The CDR3 consists of 16 residues. The V gene's germline CDR1 is SEHNR and CDR2 FQNEAQ (reference sequence). The DNA of the CDR3 is TGTGCCAGCAGCTCATGGGTGAGGGGATCCACAGATACGCAGTATTTT. It encodes CASSSWVRGSTDTQYF.

The chain is built from TRBV7-9 and TRBJ2-4; 7 nucleotides line up with TRBD1. The CDR3 spans 17 residues. Germline V CDR1 and CDR2: SEHNR, FQNEAQ (reference sequence). V lost 1 base to trimming and J lost 6 bases; unmatched junction nucleotides: 12. CDR3 bases: TGTGCCAGCAGCTTAGGCGAGGGGGCGATGGGTTCAAACATTCAGTACTTC. Translating it yields CASSLGEGAMGSNIQYF.

This clonotype was picked up a small number of times. This rearrangement joins TRBV7-9 to TRBJ2-3, with D possibly being TRBD1 (5 bases). Germline V gene data show CDR1 as SEHNR and CDR2 as FQNEAQ (reference sequence). Trimming removed 4 bases at V and 2 bases at J, with 10 bases between. The CDR3 has 14 residues. The CDR3 DNA is TGTGCCAGCAGCTCCAGGGCACACACAGATACGCAGTATTTT. Encoded protein: CASSSRAHTDTQYF.

The chain has TRBV5-6 and TRBJ1-1, with a weak D call TRBD1 (6 bases). Germline loops: CDR1 SGHDT, CDR2 YYEEEE. Trimming pared 3 bases from V and 0 bases from J, leaving 12 bases between. The CDR3 is 15 amino acids. The CDR3 DNA sequence: TGTGCCAGCAGCTCGACGGACAGATTGAACACTGAAGCTTTCTTT. Its translation is CASSSTDRLNTEAFF. Combining the CDR3 with reference TRBV5-6 and TRBJ1-1 gives the whole variable domain DAGVTQSPTHLIKTRGQQVTLRCSPKSGHDTVSWYQQALGQGPQFIFQYYEEEERQRGNFPDRFSGHQFPNYSSELNVNALLLGDSALYLCASSSTDRLNTEAFFGQGTRLTVV.

This clonotype was picked up many times. The chain is built from TRBV2 and TRBJ2-2; 7 bases fit TRBD1. Germline values: CDR1 SNHLY, CDR2 FYNNEI. The CDR3 is made up of 15 amino acids. J was trimmed by 7 bases and V by 6 bases; bases with no gene match: 11. The CDR3 coding sequence is TGTGCCAGCAGACCTGAGACAGGGATAAACGGGGAGCTGTTTTTT. It codes for CASRPETGINGELFF.

This rearrangement joins TRBV12-3 or TRBV12-4 to TRBJ2-1; 8 positions match TRBD2. The junction had 11 bases not matched to a gene; V was cut back by 6 bases and J by 7 bases. The CDR3 covers 15 residues. CDR3 sequence reads: CASRPYGGAGNEQFF. CDR3 nucleotides: TGTGCCAGCAGGCCTTACGGGGGGGCAGGGAATGAGCAGTTCTTC.

This clonotype has just a few counts. CDR3 sequence reads: CASSQIGENGYTF. The DNA of the CDR3 is TGTGCCAGCAGCCAGATCGGGGAGAATGGCTACACCTTC. This chain links TRBV16 with TRBJ1-2; D gene unclear. Trimming took off 3 bases at V and 6 bases at J, with 11 bases between the two ends. The V gene's germline CDR1 is KGHSY and CDR2 FQNENV. The CDR3 contains 13 residues.

The V and J genes are TRBV6-5 and TRBJ1-1; maybe TRBD1 (5 bases). The CDR3 runs 12 residues. V lost 8 bases to trimming and J lost 4 bases, with 11 bases between them. Germline V CDR1 and CDR2: MNHEY, SVGAGI. The CDR3 here is CASVAGGTEAFF. The CDR3 DNA reads TGTGCCAGCGTCGCGGGGGGCACTGAAGCTTTCTTT.

The V call is TRBV6-1, the J call TRBJ2-2, with TRBD2 matching 12 bases. Germline V CDR1 and CDR2: MNHNS, SASEGT. V lost 0 bases and J lost 1; bases outside the gene matches: 3. CDR3 size: 18 residues. The CDR3 spells CASSEAVLAGGNTGELFF. The CDR3 DNA sequence: TGTGCCAGCAGTGAAGCGGTACTAGCGGGGGGGAACACCGGGGAGCTGTTTTTT.

This chain uses TRBV4-1 with TRBJ2-7; TRBD1 agrees at 11 bases. The ends lost 3 bases at V and 4 bases at J; junction bases unmatched: 5. The germline V gene encodes CDR1 MGHRA and CDR2 YSYEKL. The CDR3 is made up of 15 amino acids. The CDR3 protein is CASSHGQGAVYEQYF. For the CDR3, the DNA is TGCGCCAGCAGCCATGGACAGGGGGCTGTGTACGAGCAGTACTTC.

This chain connects TRBV7-2 to TRBJ1-6, with a tentative D call TRBD1 (6 bases). CDR1 SGHTA and CDR2 FQGNSA come from the germline V gene. V lost 1 base and J lost 0, with 13 bases in between. The CDR3 spans 18 residues. CDR3 sequence (DNA): TGTGCCAGCAGCTTAGTTGGGGGCCTGGGCTCCTATAATTCACCCCTCCACTTT. Translation: CASSLVGGLGSYNSPLHF. The whole variable domain, filled in from reference TRBV7-2 and TRBJ1-6, reads GAGVSQSPSNKVTEKGKDVELRCDPISGHTALYWYRQSLGQGLEFLIYFQGNSAPDKSGLPSDRFSAERTGGSVSTLTIQRTQQEDSAVYLCASSLVGGLGSYNSPLHFGNGTRLTVT.

This clonotype was counted only a few times. V and J are TRBV27 and TRBJ2-1, with D perhaps assigned TRBD1 or TRBD2 (5 bases each). This CDR3 contains 12 residues. CDR1 and CDR2 from the germline V gene are MNHEY and SMNVEV (reference sequence). V was pared by 2 bases and J by 10 bases, with 9 bases between. The CDR3 loop reads CASSLTWGEQFF. DNA of the CDR3: TGTGCCAGCAGTTTAACGTGGGGGGAGCAGTTCTTC.

This clonotype was observed a few times. The chain links TRBV4-3 to TRBJ2-7; 12 bases agree with TRBD2. Germline V CDR1 and CDR2: LGHNA, YSLEER. Trimming cost V 3 bases and J 0 bases; bases outside gene matches: 15. This CDR3 is 20 amino acids long. The CDR3 bases are TGCGCCAGCAGCCATGATAAAGCGACTAGCGGGGGCCTACACTCCTACGAGCAGTACTTC. Protein: CASSHDKATSGGLHSYEQYF.